One and the same sample provided the 7 T cell receptor beta chains below, sequenced in a study of cytomegalovirus exposure and HLA in healthy donors. 13 Jbeta primers and 60 Vbeta primers were used for the PCR. Sequencing was performed with immunoSEQ multiplex PCR; in TCRdb, only in-frame clones are kept and a portion is missing. This table has roughly 150,000 clones, more than 65% appearing once. Material for sequencing was PBMCs. The receptor source for this set is a man between 18 and 35 years old in good health and CMV-seropositive.

V gene TRBV2 combines with J gene TRBJ2-5; TRBD2 matches at 7 bases. The trim removed 4 bases at V and 0 bases at J, leaving 8 bases unmatched. The CDR3 loop spans 16 amino acids. The germline V gene encodes CDR1 SNHLY and CDR2 FYNNEI. DNA of the CDR3: TGTGCCAGCAGTGCAGGATGGGGGGGGTACCAAGAGACCCAGTACTTC. It is translated as CASSAGWGGYQETQYF.

The V and J genes are TRBV5-1 and TRBJ1-1; D not resolved. The V end lost 5 bases, the J end lost 1 base, and 15 bases lay between the germline ends. This CDR3 is 15 amino acids long. Germline V gives CDR1 SGHRS, CDR2 YFSETQ. The CDR3 sequence: CASRPQQNQNTEAFF. In DNA, the CDR3 is TGCGCCAGCAGACCTCAACAGAATCAGAACACTGAAGCTTTCTTT.

The V call is TRBV13, the J call TRBJ2-7; D may be TRBD2 (5 bases). V lost 3 bases and J 4 bases, leaving 25 bases between the germline ends. Germline V gene data show CDR1 as PRHDT and CDR2 as FYEKMQ (reference sequence). This CDR3 has 18 amino acids. CDR3 loop: CASSLGQEAPPAPYEQYF. The CDR3 coding sequence is TGTGCCAGCAGCTTGGGTCAGGAGGCCCCCCCGGCCCCTTACGAGCAGTACTTC.

V usage is TRBV5-6 and J usage is TRBJ2-7, with a possible D match to TRBD1 (6 bases). CDR1 SGHDT and CDR2 YYEEEE come from the germline V gene. Trimming left V 0 bases short and J 2 bases short, with 9 bases between. This CDR3 contains 14 residues. The CDR3, as DNA: TGTGCCAGCAGCTTGGGGCCAGGGGCCTACGAGCAGTACTTC. Residues: CASSLGPGAYEQYF.

This clone turned up a few times. The chain employs TRBV5-1 and TRBJ2-3; possible D gene TRBD1, 7 bases. The V gene's germline CDR1 is SGHRS and CDR2 YFSETQ. V was shortened by 4 bases and J by 2 bases, with 14 bases between the two germline ends. CDR3 length equals 15 residues. This CDR3 reads CASSPGDSATDTQYF. The CDR3 region has the DNA TGCGCCAGCAGCCCGGGGGACAGCGCCACAGATACGCAGTATTTT.

This CDR3 is CASSVAGTGVYSNQPQHF. The CDR3 region has the DNA TGTGCCAGCAGTGTGGCGGGAACAGGGGTTTATAGCAATCAGCCCCAGCATTTT. V and J are TRBV6-1 and TRBJ1-5; 7 nucleotides align to TRBD1. J was trimmed by 0 bases and V by 4 bases; bases with no gene match: 12. Germline V CDR1 and CDR2: MNHNS, SASEGT. The CDR3 covers 18 residues.

The chain employs TRBV5-6 and TRBJ2-5; D remains unclear. Germline CDR1 and CDR2: SGHDT and YYEEEE. The CDR3 is made up of 14 amino acids. V was shortened by 4 bases and J by 0 bases, with 10 bases between the two germline ends. CDR3 protein: CASSHGQYQETQYF. The CDR3 DNA reads as TGTGCCAGCAGCCATGGGCAGTACCAAGAGACCCAGTACTTC.